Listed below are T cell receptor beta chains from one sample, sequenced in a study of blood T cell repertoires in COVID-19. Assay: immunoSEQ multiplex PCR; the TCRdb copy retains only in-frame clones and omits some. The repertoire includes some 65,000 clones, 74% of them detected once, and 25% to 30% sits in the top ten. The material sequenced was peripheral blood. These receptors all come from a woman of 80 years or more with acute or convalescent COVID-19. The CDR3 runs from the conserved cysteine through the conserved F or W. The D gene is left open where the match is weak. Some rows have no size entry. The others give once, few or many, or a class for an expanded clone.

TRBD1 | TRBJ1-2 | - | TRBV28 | TGTGCCAGCAGACCTTCCGGGACAGGTTACTATGGCTACACCTTC | CASRPSGTGYYGYTF
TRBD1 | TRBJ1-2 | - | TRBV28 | TGTGCCAGCAGTCAACCGACAGGGTGGGGCTATGGCTACACCTTC | CASSQPTGWGYGYTF
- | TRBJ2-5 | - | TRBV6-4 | TGTGCCAGCAGTGAAATTGGGAGCTCAAGAGAGACCCAGTACTTC | CASSEIGSSRETQYF
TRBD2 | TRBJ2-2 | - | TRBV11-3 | TGTGCCAGCAGCCCGAGAGCGGGAGGAGCATCCGGGGAGCTGTTTTTT | CASSPRAGGASGELFF
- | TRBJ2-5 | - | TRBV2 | TGTGCCAGCACCTACCAAGAGACCCAGTACTTC | CASTYQETQYF
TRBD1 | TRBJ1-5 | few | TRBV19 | TGTGCCAGTAGTCCGCAGGGGGTAAGTCAGCCCCAGCATTTT | CASSPQGVSQPQHF
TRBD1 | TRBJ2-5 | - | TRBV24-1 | TGTGCCACCAGTGATTCCCTCGTTCCATGGACAGGGGAACAAGAGACCCAGTACTTC | CATSDSLVPWTGEQETQYF
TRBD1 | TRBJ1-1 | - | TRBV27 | TGTGCCAGCAGTTCTCAGACAGGGGGTCGTACTGAAGCTTTCTTT | CASSSQTGGRTEAFF
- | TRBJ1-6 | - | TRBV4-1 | TGCGCCAGCAGCCAAGATGTGCAGGGGATGGATTCACCCCTCCACTTT | CASSQDVQGMDSPLHF
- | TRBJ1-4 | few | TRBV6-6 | TGTGCCAGCAGTCGCGATGGGGGCAATTATGAAAAACTGTTTTTT | CASSRDGGNYEKLFF
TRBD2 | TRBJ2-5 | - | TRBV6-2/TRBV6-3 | TGTGCCAGCAGTTACTCGATGGTACTAGCGGGAAACTACCAAGAGACCCAGTACTTC | CASSYSMVLAGNYQETQYF
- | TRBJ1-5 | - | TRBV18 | TGTGCCAGCTCACCACGGACAAGTATCAGCAACTATCAGCCCCAGCATTTT | CASSPRTSISNYQPQHF
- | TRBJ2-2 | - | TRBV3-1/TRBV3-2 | TGTGCCAGCAGCCAAGTCAGATACACCGGGGAGCTGTTTTTT | CASSQVRYTGELFF
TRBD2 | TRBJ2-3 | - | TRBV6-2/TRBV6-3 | TGTGCCAGCAGTTACCGCGGGACTAGCGGGATCAATGATACGCAGTATTTT | CASSYRGTSGINDTQYF
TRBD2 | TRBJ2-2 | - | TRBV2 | TGTGCCAGCAGTGAAGTCGGGACTAGCGGGAGTATGTACACCGGGGAGCTGTTTTTT | CASSEVGTSGSMYTGELFF
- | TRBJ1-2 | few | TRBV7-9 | TGTGCCAGCAGCTTAAGAGGATTGCGGCCCTTTAACTATGGCTACACCTTC | CASSLRGLRPFNYGYTF
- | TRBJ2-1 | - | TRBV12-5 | TGTGCTAGTGGTTTCAGGGGTAGTTCCTACAATGAGCAGTTCTTC | CASGFRGSSYNEQFF
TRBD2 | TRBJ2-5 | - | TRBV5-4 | TGTGCCAGCAGCTTCAGACTAGCGGGGGCCTTAACCCAGTACTTC | CASSFRLAGALTQYF
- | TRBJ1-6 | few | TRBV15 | TGTGCCACCAGCAGAGGCAGGGGTTCACCCCTCCACTTT | CATSRGRGSPLHF
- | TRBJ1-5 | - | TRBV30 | TGTGCCTGGAGCGGAAGGGGTTCGGATCAGCCCCAGCATTTT | CAWSGRGSDQPQHF
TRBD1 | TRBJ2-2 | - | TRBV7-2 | TGTGCCAGCAGCCCGGGACAGGGGTCGAGGGAGCTGTTTTTT | CASSPGQGSRELFF
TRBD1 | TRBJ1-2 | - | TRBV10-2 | TGCGCCAGCAGCCCTACAGGGGATGGCTACACCTTC | CASSPTGDGYTF
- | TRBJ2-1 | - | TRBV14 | TGTGCCAGCAGCCAAGACCTTCGTTTAAGGCGGGGCAATGAGCAGTTCTTC | CASSQDLRLRRGNEQFF
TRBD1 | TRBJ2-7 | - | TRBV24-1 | TGTGCCACCAGTGAGGGGGACAGACAGCAGTACTTC | CATSEGDRQQYF
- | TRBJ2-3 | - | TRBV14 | TGTGCCAGCAGCCCGGGACAACTGAGCACAGATACGCAGTATTTT | CASSPGQLSTDTQYF
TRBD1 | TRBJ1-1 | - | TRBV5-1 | TGCGCCAGCAGCCCGGACAGGGGCGGGGGCACTGAAGCTTTCTTT | CASSPDRGGGTEAFF